The 11 T cell receptor beta chains below all came from one sample that was sequenced in a study of response to subunit inactivated influenza vaccine. Using its own MiXCR run on the RT-PCR reads, TCRdb lists one record per CDR3 protein. The sample lists 650,000 or so distinct CDR3 sequences; 13% to 15% were seen once. The sequences come from PBMCs from blood, collected less than 15 days before vaccination. These TCRs come from a man in his fifties who received an inactivated influenza vaccine.

This clonotype was observed many times. The chain carries TRBV6-2 or TRBV6-3 and TRBJ2-4; 7 bases line up with TRBD2. Germline V lookup: CDR1 MNHEY, CDR2 SVGEGT. The trim removed 0 bases at V and 9 bases at J, leaving 2 bases unmatched. The length of the CDR3 is 13 residues. DNA for the CDR3: TGTGCCAGCAGTTACTCGGGGGGGTTCATTCAGTACTTC. It encodes CASSYSGGFIQYF.

This clonotype was seen only a few times. The rearrangement joins TRBV5-1 to TRBJ2-7; D is unresolved. Germline CDR1 SGHRS, CDR2 YFSETQ. Trimming removed 0 bases from V and 0 bases from J, with 7 bases in between. The CDR3 consists of 14 residues. The CDR3 loop reads CASSLEYGSYEQYF. The DNA of the CDR3 is TGCGCCAGCAGCTTGGAATATGGCTCCTACGAGCAGTACTTC. Full variable domain (outside the CDR3, taken from reference TRBV5-1 and TRBJ2-7): KAGVTQTPRYLIKTRGQQVTLSCSPISGHRSVSWYQQTPGQGLQFLFEYFSETQRNKGNFPGRFSGRQFSNSRSEMNVSTLELGDSALYLCASSLEYGSYEQYFGPGTRLTVT.

The rearrangement joins TRBV7-9 to TRBJ1-1; 8 bases are shared with TRBD1. V lost 4 bases, J lost 1 base, and 11 bases stayed unmatched. Germline V lookup: CDR1 SEHNR, CDR2 FQNEAQ (reference sequence). This CDR3 contains 17 residues. The CDR3 coding sequence is TGTGCCAGCAGCTCTTTGCCAGGGGGCTTGAGGAACACTGAAGCTTTCTTT. It encodes CASSSLPGGLRNTEAFF.

As regards this clonotype: A much larger clone differs from this one at a single base, so this may be a read error. The V call is TRBV29-1, the J call TRBJ2-3, with 9 bases aligning to TRBD2. CDR3 length: 15 amino acids. J gave up 3 bases and V 6 bases, and 10 bases lay outside the gene matches. Germline loops: CDR1 SQVTM, CDR2 ANQGSEA. The CDR3 nucleotides are TGCAGCGTGAACGGAGGGACTAGCAGAACAGATACGCAGTATTTT. Its translation is CSVNGGTSRTDTQYF.

V is TRBV15 and J is TRBJ2-1; D remains ambiguous. Germline-derived CDR1 and CDR2 are LNHNV and YYDKDF (reference sequence). The CDR3 is 16 residues long. V was trimmed by 0 bases and J by 3 bases, leaving 12 bases between them. CDR3 protein: CATSRDKQLIYNEQFF. For the CDR3, the DNA is TGTGCCACCAGCAGAGATAAGCAGCTGATCTACAATGAGCAGTTCTTC.

This clonotype was seen only a few times. The J gene is TRBJ1-5, the V gene TRBV7-8, with D unresolved. Germline loops: CDR1 SGHVS, CDR2 FQNEAQ. CDR3 length: 13 residues. The germline V and J ends were trimmed by 0 bases and 4 bases, with 4 bases remaining between them. The CDR3: CASSLAQNQPQHF. The CDR3 DNA sequence: TGTGCCAGCAGCTTAGCACAGAATCAGCCCCAGCATTTT. The full variable domain, with the rest looked up from reference TRBV7-8 and TRBJ1-5, is GAGVSQSPRYKVAKRGQDVALRCDPISGHVSLFWYQQALGQGPEFLTYFQNEAQLDKSGLPSDRFFAERPEGSVSTLKIQRTQQEDSAVYLCASSLAQNQPQHFGDGTRLSIL.

This clonotype has at least ten counts. The chain recombines TRBV29-1 with TRBJ2-1; 9 bases map to TRBD1. The V segment lost 0 bases and the J segment 6 bases; nucleotides outside the gene matches: 15. The CDR3 has 18 residues. Germline CDR1 SQVTM, CDR2 ANQGSEA. The CDR3 bases are TGCAGCGTTGAAGACCCACCAACCGGGACAGGGCGTCCCAATGAGCAGTTCTTC. Protein product: CSVEDPPTGTGRPNEQFF.

This clonotype was recorded once. This sequence joins TRBV3-1 and TRBJ1-6; no clear D. The CDR3 consists of 13 residues. Germline V gene data show CDR1 as LGHDT and CDR2 as YNNKEL (reference sequence). The V end lost 4 bases, the J end lost 10 bases, and 11 bases lay between the germline ends. DNA of the CDR3: TGTGCCAGCAGCCGCCCAGGAAGGTCACCCCTCCACTTT. Its translation is CASSRPGRSPLHF.

In this sample, this clonotype turned up many times. The V and J genes are TRBV20-1 and TRBJ2-1; 9 bases fit TRBD2. The CDR3 sequence is 16 residues long. V was pared by 6 bases and J by 2 bases, with 11 bases of the junction left unmatched. Germline CDR1 reads DFQATT; CDR2 reads SNEGSKA (reference sequence). DNA for the CDR3: TGCAGTGCCATCAAAGCCAGACTAGCGGCCTACAATGAGCAGTTCTTC. This encodes CSAIKARLAAYNEQFF.

This clonotype was seen more than once but under ten times. The CDR3 sequence: CASSSGGGSYNEQFF. In DNA, the CDR3 is TGTGCCAGCAGCTCAGGGGGCGGCTCCTACAATGAGCAGTTCTTC. The chain couples TRBV9 to TRBJ2-1; the match to TRBD1 covers 8 bases. The V and J ends lost 4 bases and 0 bases, in that order; junction bases with no gene match: 3. Germline V CDR1 and CDR2: SGDLS, YYNGEE. CDR3 length equals 15 residues. Using reference TRBV9 and TRBJ2-1 for the parts outside the CDR3, the full variable domain is DSGVTQTPKHLITATGQRVTLRCSPRSGDLSVYWYQQSLDQGLQFLIQYYNGEERAKGNILERFSAQQFPDLHSELNLSSLELGDSALYFCASSSGGGSYNEQFFGPGTRLTVL.

This clonotype was found once. The chain joins TRBV5-5 to TRBJ1-1, with 7 bases lining up with TRBD1. The length of the CDR3 is 12 residues. Germline lookup yields CDR1 SGHKS and CDR2 YYEKEE (reference sequence). V lost 4 bases to trimming and J lost 7 bases; unmatched junction nucleotides: 4. For the CDR3, the DNA is TGTGCCAGCAGCACCCGGACAGGTGAAGCTTTCTTT. Encoded protein: CASSTRTGEAFF. The full variable domain, its missing parts supplied by reference TRBV5-5 and TRBJ1-1, is DAGVTQSPTHLIKTRGQQVTLRCSPISGHKSVSWYQQVLGQGPQFIFQYYEKEERGRGNFPDRFSARQFPNYSSELNVNALLLGDSALYLCASSTRTGEAFFGQGTRLTVV.